The subject of this entry is one T cell receptor (beta chain). The antigen remains unidentified. At one end, the junction sequence differs from germline, possibly due to a read error. The researchers produced TCR beta cDNA from roughly 500 ng total RNA with a constant-region primer. Libraries of TCR beta came from three nested multiplex PCR rounds with slightly modified ARM-PCR. In TCRdb, the multiplex PCR reads were re-called with MiXCR into one record per CDR3 protein. The sample gives hundreds of thousands of distinct CDR3 sequences, around three fifths of which show up once; 15% to 20% is in the top ten. The record originates from a study of tumor-infiltrating lymphocytes in primary liver carcinoma. Study-wide results and caveats: Tumors had a top-250-clone fraction that was significantly higher than blood (p = 0.039).

Germline DNA was also extracted, and blood RNA was taken from unsorted whole blood. This TCR was recovered from a woman in her twenties or thirties with primary liver carcinoma and hepatitis B virus infection. Sequencing was performed on peripheral blood.

CDR3 sequence: CASSQVFFGQEPTKNTGEPFF. DNA for the CDR3: TGTGCCAGCAGCCAAGTATTTTTCGGACAGGAGCCGACAAAGAACACCGGGGAGCCGTTTTTT. The rearrangement links TRBV4-2 to TRBJ2-2; 7 nucleotides match TRBD1. Germline CDR1 reads LGHNA; CDR2 reads YNFKEQ. CDR3 length: 21 amino acids.